The 26 T cell receptor beta chains given below trace back to one sample, sequenced in a study of CD8 T cells in ankylosing spondylitis. TCRdb analysed the 5' RACE reads with MiXCR anew, one entry per CDR3 protein. This table holds around 150,000 distinct CDR3 sequences, about an eighth found once. Sample: blood, either unsorted or a sorted T cell fraction (not recorded which). The origin of the receptors is a female donor with ankylosing spondylitis or in good health (not recorded which).

This clonotype came up a few times. The chain combines TRBV4-1 with TRBJ2-3, with 8 nucleotides matching TRBD2. This CDR3 is 17 amino acids long. Trimming took 1 base from V and 0 from J; bases not matched to a gene: 6. The V gene's germline CDR1 is MGHRA and CDR2 YSYEKL. In nucleotides, the CDR3 is TGCGCCAGCAGCCAAGTTAGCGGGGTGACAAGCACAGATACGCAGTATTTT. Its protein product is CASSQVSGVTSTDTQYF.

The rearrangement links TRBV24-1 to TRBJ2-5; TRBD2 matches at 12 bases. The junction had 8 bases not matched to a gene; V was cut back by 4 bases and J by 0 bases. CDR1 KGHDR and CDR2 SFDVKD come from the germline V gene. This CDR3 region has 18 residues. The CDR3 DNA reads TGTGCCACCAGTGAGCGACTAGCGGGGGCCCCGTACCAAGAGACCCAGTACTTC. Translating it yields CATSERLAGAPYQETQYF.

This clonotype was counted many times. V gene TRBV5-1 combines with J gene TRBJ1-2, with D unresolved. The germline V gene encodes CDR1 SGHRS and CDR2 YFSETQ. V was cut by 2 bases and J by 2 bases, with 7 bases left in between. The CDR3 contains 13 residues. The CDR3 region is CASSLSSNYGYTF. CDR3 coding DNA: TGCGCCAGCAGCTTATCGTCCAACTATGGCTACACCTTC.

This clonotype was seen ten or more times. V usage is TRBV12-3 or TRBV12-4 and J usage is TRBJ2-2, with D uncertain. The CDR3 extends over 13 amino acids. Trimming stripped 2 bases from V and 5 bases from J, with 6 bases between. The CDR3 coding sequence is TGTGCCAGCAGTTTAAAAGAGACCGGGGAGCTGTTTTTT. This translates into CASSLKETGELFF.

This clonotype was seen ten or more times. The J gene is TRBJ2-1, the V gene TRBV2, with D hard to call. Trimming removed 4 bases at V and 1 base at J, with 8 bases between. The CDR3 extends over 14 amino acids. Per the germline V gene, CDR1 is SNHLY and CDR2 is FYNNEI. The CDR3 sequence is CASSASYSYNEQFF. The CDR3 DNA reads as TGTGCCAGCAGTGCCAGTTATTCCTACAATGAGCAGTTCTTC.

The V and J genes are TRBV7-9 and TRBJ2-7; D remains ambiguous. This CDR3 has 14 amino acids. Germline V CDR1 and CDR2: SEHNR, FQNEAQ (reference sequence). V was shortened by 1 base and J by 2 bases, with 9 bases between the two germline ends. CDR3 region: CASSLGVRPYEQYF. CDR3 in DNA: TGTGCCAGCAGCTTAGGCGTTAGACCCTACGAGCAGTACTTC.

This clonotype was recorded many times. This chain joins TRBV5-1 and TRBJ1-1; no clear D. Deletions cut 3 bases from V and 3 bases from J, with 9 bases between. Germline V gene data show CDR1 as SGHRS and CDR2 as YFSETQ. The CDR3 extends over 13 amino acids. In DNA form, the CDR3 reads TGCGCCAGCAGCTCCCGTCCGGACACTGAAGCTTTCTTT. The encoded protein is CASSSRPDTEAFF.

In this sample, this clonotype turned up many times. This chain connects TRBV6-1 to TRBJ1-3; perhaps TRBD1 as D (5 bases). The CDR3 has 14 residues. Germline lookup yields CDR1 MNHNS and CDR2 SASEGT. With 5 bases removed from V and 4 bases from J, the gap between germline ends came to 12 bases. CDR3 DNA sequence: TGTGCCAGCAGTCCAGGGATGTGGGGAAACACCATATATTTT. The encoded protein is CASSPGMWGNTIYF.

There are many counts of this clonotype. The J gene is TRBJ1-4, the V gene TRBV5-1; tentative D call: TRBD1 (5 bases). In germline, CDR1 is SGHRS, CDR2 YFSETQ. The CDR3 loop spans 14 amino acids. Trimming took 4 bases from V and 6 from J, leaving 13 bases between them. The CDR3 DNA reads TGCGCCAGCAGCCCGGACCAGGGACATGAAAAACTGTTTTTT. Its translation: CASSPDQGHEKLFF.

In this sample, this clonotype turned up a few times. The rearrangement uses TRBV6-1 and TRBJ2-2; 10 positions agree with TRBD1. This CDR3 has 17 amino acids. J gave up 0 bases and V 4 bases, and 5 bases lay outside the gene matches. Germline loops: CDR1 MNHNS, CDR2 SASEGT. The CDR3 spells CASSGQGATPNTGELFF. CDR3 DNA sequence: TGTGCCAGCAGTGGACAGGGGGCAACCCCGAACACCGGGGAGCTGTTTTTT.

The V gene is TRBV6-2 or TRBV6-3, the J gene TRBJ1-1; 9 bases are shared with TRBD1. CDR1 and CDR2 from the germline V gene are MNHEY and SVGEGT. The CDR3 is 15 residues long. The J segment lost 5 bases and the V segment lost 8 bases, leaving 12 bases of the junction unmatched. CDR3 sequence (DNA): TGTGCCAGCGGTTCCTCCCCGGACAGGGGTACTGAAGCTTTCTTT. Translated: CASGSSPDRGTEAFF.

This clonotype was counted at least ten times. This chain joins TRBV7-9 and TRBJ2-2, with a tentative D call TRBD2 (5 bases). The V gene lost 2 bases and the J gene lost 4 bases, with 5 bases spanning the gap. The CDR3 contains 13 residues. CDR1 SEHNR and CDR2 FQNEAQ come from the germline V gene (reference sequence). This CDR3 reads CASSLRGTGELFF. CDR3 nucleotide sequence: TGTGCCAGCAGCTTACGGGGCACCGGGGAGCTGTTTTTT.

The chain joins TRBV30 to TRBJ1-2, with a possible D match to TRBD1 (5 bases). Trimming took 0 bases from V and 7 from J, leaving 12 bases between them. Germline CDR1 GTSNPN, CDR2 SVGIG (reference sequence). This CDR3 spans 13 amino acids. The CDR3 spells CAWSVRGTRGYTF. For the CDR3, the DNA is TGTGCCTGGAGTGTAAGAGGGACCCGTGGCTACACCTTC.

This clonotype was counted at least ten times. The CDR3 protein is CASSPYSYEQYF. CDR3 in DNA: TGTGCCAGCAGCCCATATTCCTACGAGCAGTACTTC. The chain is built from TRBV7-8 and TRBJ2-7; D gene uncertain. Germline loops: CDR1 SGHVS, CDR2 FQNEAQ. V dropped 5 bases and J dropped 1 base, with 6 bases sitting between them. The length of the CDR3 is 12 residues.

This clonotype was counted at least ten times. CDR3 sequence: CATSTQTTRNTGELFF. CDR3 bases: TGTGCCACCAGCACCCAGACTACCCGGAACACCGGGGAGCTGTTTTTT. This sequence joins TRBV24-1 and TRBJ2-2; D possibly corresponds to TRBD2 (5 bases). This CDR3 is 16 amino acids long. V gave up 7 bases and J gave up 1 base, with 15 bases separating them. From germline, CDR1 is KGHDR and CDR2 SFDVKD.

This clonotype was seen repeatedly, ten times or more. The chain joins TRBV20-1 to TRBJ1-1; 7 bases align to TRBD1. Looked up from germline, CDR1 is DFQATT and CDR2 is SNEGSKA (reference sequence). The junction had 18 bases not matched to a gene; V was cut back by 1 base and J by 7 bases. The CDR3 length is 17 residues. This CDR3 reads CSARVFRGPDRTNEAFF. The CDR3 DNA reads as TGCAGTGCTAGAGTTTTCCGGGGGCCGGACAGGACGAATGAAGCTTTCTTT.

This clonotype appeared many times. The V and J genes are TRBV6-6 and TRBJ2-3; TRBD1 matches 8 bases. The germline V gene has CDR1 MNHNY and CDR2 SVGAGI (reference sequence). The ends lost 6 bases at V and 5 bases at J; junction bases unmatched: 4. The length of the CDR3 is 13 residues. CDR3 nucleotides: TGTGCCAGCAGAACAGGGGGTGGAGATACGCAGTATTTT. Translation gives CASRTGGGDTQYF.

Note on this clonotype: Possible read error: a much larger clone is one base away. The J gene is TRBJ2-7, the V gene TRBV3-1; D unresolved. The J call is in doubt because the DNA end fits TRBJ2-1 better. Germline CDR1 LGHDT, CDR2 YNNKEL (reference sequence). CDR3 length: 13 residues. The CDR3: CASTHDGSYEQFF. Written as DNA, the CDR3 is TGTGCCAGCACACACGACGGCTCCTACGAGCAGTTCTTC.

Worth noting for this clonotype: This may be a read error, as it is one base from a much larger clone. J is TRBJ1-1 and V is TRBV5-1; the match to TRBD1 covers 7 bases. The CDR3 loop spans 14 amino acids. From germline, CDR1 is SGHRS and CDR2 YFSETQ. The CDR3 loop is CTSSRTGENPEAFF. The CDR3 DNA follows: TGCACCAGCAGCCGTACAGGGGAAAACCCTGAAGCTTTCTTT.

In its sample, this clonotype was seen many times. As DNA, the CDR3 is TGTGCCAGCAGTTTGACAGGGGTCCTCTATGGCTACACCTTC. Translation gives CASSLTGVLYGYTF. The chain has TRBV12-3 or TRBV12-4 and TRBJ1-2; 8 bases are a match to TRBD1. This CDR3 has 14 residues. The junction had 4 bases not matched to a gene; V was cut back by 3 bases and J by 4 bases.

This clonotype was seen ten or more times. The gene calls are TRBV29-1 and TRBJ1-1, with a possible D match to TRBD1 (6 bases). Germline V lookup: CDR1 SQVTM, CDR2 ANQGSEA. V lost 7 bases, J lost 5 bases, and 14 bases lay in between. The CDR3 has 12 amino acids. The CDR3 reads CSAEGERTEAFF. DNA for the CDR3: TGCAGCGCGGAGGGGGAGAGGACTGAAGCTTTCTTT.

This clonotype is a singleton in its sample. This may arise from a read error, as a much more abundant clone is one base away. This sequence joins TRBV7-9 and TRBJ2-2; 8 bases agree with TRBD1. This CDR3 spans 17 amino acids. From germline, CDR1 is SEHNR and CDR2 FQNEAQ (reference sequence). CDR3 region: CVSSSGTGTFGTGELFF. The CDR3 region has the DNA TGTGTCAGCAGCTCCGGGACAGGCACCTTTGGTACTGGGGAGCTGTTTTTT.

This clonotype showed up many times. The chain couples TRBV20-1 to TRBJ2-2; D might be TRBD1 (6 bases). Between the trimmed V and J ends, which lost 4 bases and 8 bases, there was a span of 17 bases. Germline V gene sequence: CDR1 DFQATT, CDR2 SNEGSKA (reference sequence). There are 14 residues in the CDR3. CDR3 in amino acids: CSATPGHGAGELFF. In DNA, the CDR3 is TGCAGTGCTACCCCGGGACACGGAGCAGGGGAGCTGTTTTTT.

This sequence joins TRBV9 and TRBJ2-7; 7 bases map to TRBD1. This CDR3 contains 13 residues. From germline, CDR1 is SGDLS and CDR2 YYNGEE. V shed 5 bases, J shed 2 bases, and the junction held 4 bases outside the gene matches. CDR3 amino acids: CASRDRVTYEQYF. The CDR3 bases are TGTGCCAGCAGAGACAGGGTCACCTACGAGCAGTACTTC.

Ten or more counts support this clonotype. The rearrangement joins TRBV28 to TRBJ1-2; TRBD1 might be the D (6 bases). The CDR3 totals 13 residues. Trimming removed 6 bases at V and 6 bases at J, with 14 bases between. In germline, CDR1 is MDHEN, CDR2 SYDVKM. Here the CDR3 DNA reads TGTGCCAGCAGCCCTGGACAGCTCCATGGCTACACCTTC. Translated, it gives CASSPGQLHGYTF.

This chain joins TRBV27 and TRBJ2-1; 9 bases fit TRBD1. V shed 6 bases, J shed 5 bases, and the junction held 2 bases outside the gene matches. The germline CDR1 and CDR2 sequences are MNHEY and SMNVEV (reference sequence). This CDR3 comprises 13 residues. CDR3 nucleotide sequence: TGTGCCAGCAGGGGGACAGGGCACAATGAGCAGTTCTTC. It codes for CASRGTGHNEQFF.